This T cell receptor beta chain was recovered during a study of cytomegalovirus exposure and HLA in healthy donors (dated by TCRdb to 2017 to 2019). Some background on the complete study: In an earlier analysis of under 600 of the donors, roughly 300 Gb of sequence data and 100 million or so unique TCR beta sequences from roughly 180 million T cells were reported. Rather than drawing on any new phenotypic data, the later analysis identified candidate immune exposures from TCR beta sequences and the way those sequences occurred across donors. In addition to the first cohort of 666 subjects, a separate validation cohort of 100 to 150 different subjects was used. About 280 gigabases of sequencing data and around 88 million unique TCR sequences made up an early release that covered fewer than 650 HLA-typed donors. Donor age, sex, ethnicity and CMV serostatus were collected together with the repertoire data. A later analysis re-examined previously published TCR beta repertoires from more than 550 donors and added high-resolution HLA genotyping to investigate patterns of TCR occurrence. To predict cytomegalovirus infection status, the study brought together high-throughput TCR immunosequencing, statistical association of individual TCRs with disease status, and machine learning. An earlier analysis of around 640 of the donors used high-throughput TCR beta sequencing to judge whether each TCR beta V gene segment behaved as functional or pseudogenic. Four or five DR-DQ haplotypes were handled as single units for association and clustering because linkage in the cohort was strong. The study aimed to test whether signatures of past pathogen exposure could be identified by cataloging public T cell receptors. Class I and class II HLA loci were covered by the typing at four-digit resolution. On average, 235,054 unique TCR beta nucleotide sequences were sequenced per donor among several hundred genotyped donors of the cohort, with around 19% of those sequences being non-productive. The study used immunosequencing to profile the T cell repertoires of 600 to 850 subjects and linked those repertoires to cytomegalovirus serostatus. Among the approximately 400 genotyped donors, approximately 76% belonged to the genetic ancestry cluster associated with self-reported Caucasian donors. Typing coverage varied by locus: 629-630 donors for A, B, C, DRB1 and DQB1; under 550 for DQA1; about 570 for DPA1; more than 450 for DPB1. A later genetic analysis used genome-wide SNP genotypes for about 65% of the roughly 670 donors, treating that subset as a discovery cohort. Every discovery cohort repertoire had been produced on one sequencing platform.

In total, more than 500 healthy bone marrow donors made up the cohort. All cohort members were sampled while nominally healthy, although unrecorded immune exposures were likely present. The donor was CMV seronegative and belonged to the group of over 300 seronegative cohort members. Every donor gave a peripheral blood sample, and the peripheral blood mononuclear cells from that sample were used for TCR beta sequencing. The Qiagen DNeasy Blood Extraction Kit was used to extract genomic DNA from the blood cell samples. Details on this clone: Its antigen remains unidentified. Base-call qualities are not available, and no considerably larger clone is one nucleotide away.

Relative to germline, V is 6 bases shorter and J is 7 bases shorter, with 13 bases between their ends. The germline V gene (reference sequence) provides CDR1 MNHEY and CDR2 SMNVEV. Taken from cysteine to phenylalanine, the CDR3 has 13 residues. Only CDR3 DNA is held: 39 bases, read in frame from base 1. Study-wide conclusions, independent of this receptor: V-gene and J-gene trimming of TCR beta chains was associated with a missense DCLRE1C variant in a later genetic analysis, and the association was replicated in an independent cohort. Specific HLA alleles were associated with 15,000 to 20,000 TCR beta sequences at a false discovery rate of 0.05 in a later analysis. When HLA alleles, especially DR and DQ, strongly co-occurred, attributing TCR associations to individual alleles was difficult. Because the 87-base-pair reads could not distinguish some IMGT-functional V segments, including TRBV6-2 and TRBV6-3, those segments were excluded. According to a later analysis, TCR association rates differed among HLA loci, with DRB1 alleles showing the most associated TCRs and HLA-C alleles showing the fewest. Presence/absence analyses assumed roughly uniform sequencing depth across donors, an assumption that may not hold. In a later analysis, HLA-associated TCR beta chains showed more clonal expansion and lower generation probabilities than non-associated chains that were equally common. Correlated functional status among segregating V segments might reflect linkage disequilibrium, but an unknown experimental factor could not be ruled out. In vitro tests confirmed that a few of the cytomegalovirus-associated TCR beta chains recognize cytomegalovirus antigens. A later genetic analysis reported fewer N-insertions in productive TCRs among donors in an Asian-associated ancestry cluster than the roughly 700-donor mean. A cluster of highly shared sequence variants was judged likely to be a technical artifact of the sequencing pipeline. Cytomegalovirus status was reported to be diagnosed by the classifier with high specificity and sensitivity in both the original and validation cohorts. Because counts were too low, seventeen rarely observed V segments, including chromosome 9 orphons, were left out of the earlier analysis of 500 to 750 of the donors. In this cohort, only TCR beta chains were sequenced, and detectable features were limited by the absence of alpha or paired-chain data. Because some donors lacked HLA typing at each locus, the association tests relied only on the typed subset. According to a later analysis, parvovirus B19, influenza, CMV and Epstein-Barr virus appeared linked to several top co-occurrence clusters. According to a later analysis, most CMV-associated TCR beta chains appeared to be HLA-restricted, and the HLA associations seemed to be driven largely by CMV exposure. For the cohort, immune exposure information was limited to CMV serostatus. The authors suggested that the approach could potentially be extended to other disease states and immunological phenotypes. Most TCR sequences were observed very rarely across donors, whereas some public TCRs were present in many individuals. A further reported finding was that TCR beta sequences accurately predicted the HLA-A and HLA-B alleles for most subjects in the first cohort. A total of fewer than 200 TCR beta chains were listed by the study as associated with cytomegalovirus. An earlier analysis of approximately 540 of the donors showed that most TCR beta V segments appeared in productive rearrangements either about 90% or about 30% of the time, which broadly matched IMGT annotations.

The receptor library was made with the immunoSEQ multiplex PCR assay. A mixture of 60 forward primers for TCR Vbeta segments and 13 reverse primers for TCR Jbeta segments was used in the multiplex PCR. The CDR3 region of rearranged TCR beta genes was amplified from genomic DNA by a multiplex PCR assay. The amplified TCR beta libraries were sequenced on the Illumina HiSeq System as 87-base-pair reads. The paper's processing steps were these. A later analysis tallied approximately 87 million unique TCR beta chains across the 550 to 850 repertoires, and approximately 9.9 million of those chains were shared by two or more donors. Raw reads were error-corrected and collapsed into unique sequences with a nearest-neighbor algorithm that merged closely related sequences to remove PCR and sequencing errors. To assign V, D and J gene segments, CDR3 sequences were aligned to IMGT reference sequences. For a sequence to be retained, a match of at least six nucleotides was required to both a V gene segment and a J gene segment. A rearrangement counted as productive if the CDR3 had no stop codons and remained in frame with V and J, and every other rearrangement counted as non-productive. Following IMGT convention, CDR3 was defined as the stretch from the second conserved V-encoded cysteine to the conserved J-encoded phenylalanine. The earlier analysis of roughly 590 of the donors excluded sequences that lacked an unambiguous match to a single V gene segment. In an earlier analysis of approximately 590 of the donors, a V segment was called functional when productive rearrangements were above 56.7%, and segregating when the standard deviation between donors exceeded 5%. To diagnose cytomegalovirus status from the catalog of TCR beta chain sequences, a statistical classification framework was built. V and J gene assignment, in a later analysis, came from comparing TCR nucleotide sequences with IMGT/GENE-DB human TR gene sequences. Using the TCRdist pipeline, a later analysis assigned CDR3 sequences along with most-parsimonious VDJ recombination scenarios. A later analysis defined each TCR beta chain by its CDR3 amino acid sequence plus V-gene family, and excluded reads lacking a unique V-gene family. In a later analysis, 450 to 600 highly shared, low-generation-probability nucleotide sequences were removed to address suspected cross-contamination and a sequencing artifact. In a later analysis, a clonal expansion index was calculated for each public chain from normalized within-repertoire ranks of inferred template counts. In a later analysis, generation probabilities were computed using a VDJ recombination model fitted to out-of-frame rearrangements, and the results were checked against IGoR. A later analysis scored TCR-TCR, TCR-HLA and TCR-CMV co-occurrence with hypergeometric tests, applying a repertoire-size bias correction to TCR pairs. To estimate false discovery rates, a later analysis permuted the HLA or CMV assignments 20 times. In a later analysis, co-occurring TCRs were grouped using DBSCAN, with TCRdist sequence similarity added in when clustering inside HLA-allele-positive subsets. For co-occurrence clustering, repertoires with fewer than 30,000 or more than 120,000 public chains were excluded, along with four or five repertoires with anomalous nucleotide sharing. TCRdb obtained this table from immuneACCESS and retained in-frame rearrangements with V and J assigned. These tables miss some clones; where compared with another copy, unresolved V genes account for less than half of the shortfall, and the remainder is unexplained. V and J calls and clone size are those listed in that table; D and trimming were worked out from the DNA. Recorded for this sample are hundreds of thousands of clones; roughly 80% of them occurred a single time. The top ten hold 3% to 4% of the sample.

The source material was PBMCs. The chain is made from TRBV27 and TRBJ1-5, with no reliable assignment of the D segment. The clonotype was recovered from a male donor in good health and CMV-seronegative. The base sequence is TGTGCCAGCAGCCTACGGGGTTTCCAGCCCCAGCATTTT. Translated, it reads CASSLRGFQPQHF.